This T cell receptor beta chain was recovered during a study of T-cell memory formation after mild COVID-19. Study results and limitations: The authors left the SARS-CoV-2 specificity of second-wave clones peaking on day 37 unconfirmed. Contracting CD8+ clones were enriched in EMRA, CD4+ mainly in CM and EM.

This clonotype was seen only a few times. Its antigen is currently unknown. The CDR3 is made up of 13 amino acids. V dropped 2 bases and J dropped 4 bases, with 9 bases sitting between them. CDR1 is MNHEY and CDR2 is SMNVEV in the germline V gene (reference sequence). TCRdb reanalysed the 5' RACE reads using MiXCR and keeps one entry per CDR3 protein. Altogether tens of thousands of distinct CDR3 sequences are present, over 12% being singletons, with the ten largest covering 39%. The TCR originated in a man aged 18-30 years who had mild COVID-19 (a few samples of this study predate the infection). Cell type and time point are not known. The sequencing input was PBMCs or a T cell subset sorted from them (not recorded which). This chain connects TRBV27 to TRBJ2-7; D is ambiguous. The CDR3 nucleotides read TGTGCCAGCAGTTTAATGAAAGGGTACGAGCAGTACTTC. Translation: CASSLMKGYEQYF.